This passage covers 23 T cell receptor beta chains from one sample sequenced in a study of CD8 T cells in Susac syndrome. An amount of RNA that ranged from roughly 0.45 to 1 ug was reverse transcribed with random hexamers. TCRdb ran MiXCR on the immunoSEQ multiplex PCR reads and lists one entry per CDR3 protein. The sample yields under 300,000 distinct CDR3 sequences, 95% to 97% seen once. Specimen: CD4+ T cells from PBMCs. These receptors came from a human donor with Susac syndrome.

The CDR3 DNA is TGCAGTGCTAGAGCAGGGACCAATCAGCCCCAGCATTTT. It yields the protein CSARAGTNQPQHF. The chain carries TRBV20-1 and TRBJ1-5; D possibly corresponds to TRBD1 (5 bases). Germline V gene sequence: CDR1 DFQATT, CDR2 SNEGSKA (reference sequence). The V end was cut by 1 base, the J end by 3 bases, with 7 bases between. The CDR3 consists of 13 residues.

The chain employs TRBV20-1 and TRBJ1-2, with D uncertain. The CDR3 loop spans 15 amino acids. V gave up 3 bases and J gave up 3 bases, with 17 bases separating them. CDR1 DFQATT and CDR2 SNEGSKA come from the germline V gene (reference sequence). The chain's CDR3 is CSASPTTLGDYGYTF. In DNA form, the CDR3 reads TGCAGTGCTAGCCCCACGACCCTAGGAGACTATGGCTACACCTTC.

V gene TRBV11-2 combines with J gene TRBJ2-1; D is possibly TRBD1 or TRBD2 (5 bases each). In germline, CDR1 is SGHAT, CDR2 FQNNGV. The CDR3 is 15 amino acids. The ends were cut back, 1 base at V and 12 bases at J, with 19 bases in the middle. This CDR3 reads CASSLVGTPRMGQFF. CDR3 nucleotide sequence: TGTGCCAGCAGCTTAGTCGGGACCCCTAGGATGGGGCAGTTCTTC.

The V gene is TRBV5-1, the J gene TRBJ1-2; no definite D call. CDR1 is SGHRS and CDR2 is YFSETQ in the germline V gene. Trimming took 1 base from V and 2 from J, leaving 12 bases between them. The CDR3 contains 15 residues. The CDR3, as DNA: TGCGCCAGCAGCTTGATTCCGGCGTCGAACTATGGCTACACCTTC. Translated, it gives CASSLIPASNYGYTF.

The V and J genes are TRBV7-9 and TRBJ1-1, with D unresolved. This CDR3 has 14 amino acids. With 5 bases removed from V and 3 bases from J, the gap between germline ends came to 13 bases. Germline V gene lookup returns CDR1 SEHNR and CDR2 FQNEAQ (reference sequence). The CDR3 region has the DNA TGTGCCAGCAGCCCTCCAATCGGGGACACTGAAGCTTTCTTT. Protein product: CASSPPIGDTEAFF.

This clonotype appeared once. The chain recombines TRBV20-1 with TRBJ1-3; D unresolved. Trimming pared 7 bases from V and 1 base from J, leaving 8 bases between. There are 12 residues in the CDR3. Germline-derived CDR1 and CDR2 are DFQATT and SNEGSKA (reference sequence). DNA of the CDR3: TGCAGTGTACTGGGATCTGGAAACACCATATATTTT. Translating it yields CSVLGSGNTIYF.

This chain links TRBV14 with TRBJ2-3; D might be TRBD1 or TRBD2, each matching 5 bases. The CDR3 spans 12 residues. Between the trimmed V and J ends, which lost 1 base and 11 bases, there was a span of 10 bases. Germline V lookup: CDR1 SGHDN, CDR2 FVKESK. Here the CDR3 reads CASSQGGVMQYF. In DNA form, the CDR3 reads TGTGCCAGCAGCCAAGGAGGGGTAATGCAGTATTTT.

The chain combines TRBV28 with TRBJ1-4; D is undetermined. CDR3 size: 16 residues. Trimming removed 3 bases from V and 0 bases from J, with 11 bases in between. Germline CDR1 and CDR2: MDHEN and SYDVKM. The CDR3 DNA is TGTGCCAGCAGTTTTCAGTCCAGCGCAACTAATGAAAAACTGTTTTTT. It encodes CASSFQSSATNEKLFF. Combining the CDR3 with reference TRBV28 and TRBJ1-4 gives the whole variable domain DVKVTQSSRYLVKRTGEKVFLECVQDMDHENMFWYRQDPGLGLRLIYFSYDVKMKEKGDIPEGYSVSREKKERFSLILESASTNQTSMYLCASSFQSSATNEKLFFGSGTQLSVL.

This clonotype was picked up one time. The V call is TRBV7-9, the J call TRBJ2-3, with D hard to call. The germline V gene has CDR1 SEHNR and CDR2 FQNEAQ (reference sequence). The CDR3 is made up of 13 amino acids. With 5 bases removed from V and 3 bases from J, the gap between germline ends came to 9 bases. The CDR3 is CASSHILTDTQYF. The DNA for the CDR3 is TGTGCCAGCAGCCACATCCTGACAGATACGCAGTATTTT.

About this clonotype: A junction end diverges from the germline sequence, so it may reflect a read error. The chain joins TRBV7-3 to TRBJ1-1, with TRBD1 identical over 9 bases. This CDR3 comprises 15 residues. Germline V gives CDR1 SGHTA, CDR2 FQGTGA. The CDR3 DNA reads TGTGCCAGCAGCCTAACCCGGGACAGGGCAAATGAAGCTTTCTTT. Its translation: CASSLTRDRANEAFF.

This clonotype was counted a single time. This chain links TRBV7-9 with TRBJ1-1; the match to TRBD1 covers 9 bases. The germline CDR1 and CDR2 sequences are SEHNR and FQNEAQ (reference sequence). Germline trimming cut 8 bases from V and 4 bases from J; bases unmatched to any gene: 8. The CDR3 runs to 14 residues. CDR3 sequence reads: CASGDRAGGTEAFF. As DNA, the CDR3 is TGTGCCAGCGGGGACAGGGCCGGTGGCACTGAAGCTTTCTTT. Using reference TRBV7-9 and TRBJ1-1 for the parts outside the CDR3, the full variable domain is DTGVSQNPRHKITKRGQNVTFRCDPISEHNRLYWYRQTLGQGPEFLTYFQNEAQLEKSRLLSDRFSAERPKGSFSTLEIQRTEQGDSAMYLCASGDRAGGTEAFFGQGTRLTVV.

The chain employs TRBV14 and TRBJ1-1; D gene unclear. Per germline, CDR1 SGHDN and CDR2 FVKESK. Trimming left V 0 bases short and J 2 bases short, with 7 bases between. The CDR3 length is 14 residues. CDR3 in amino acids: CASSQDPVNTEAFF. In DNA form, the CDR3 reads TGTGCCAGCAGCCAAGATCCAGTAAACACTGAAGCTTTCTTT.

The gene calls are TRBV4-1 and TRBJ1-4; no clear D gene. Trimming shortened V by 0 bases and J by 7 bases, and 12 bases separated the two germline ends. From germline, CDR1 is MGHRA and CDR2 YSYEKL. The CDR3 contains 15 residues. The CDR3 protein is CASSQDGSGREKLFF. CDR3 DNA sequence: TGCGCCAGCAGCCAAGATGGATCCGGTCGTGAAAAACTGTTTTTT.

The V call is TRBV25-1, the J call TRBJ2-1; 11 nucleotides line up with TRBD2. With V trimmed by 5 bases and J by 5 bases, 20 bases remained unmatched. The CDR3 consists of 20 residues. Per germline, CDR1 MGHDK and CDR2 SYGVNS. The CDR3 bases are TGTGCCAGCAGTCCCCTACAGGGGGCTGCGACTAGCGGGGTTAACAATGAGCAGTTCTTC. This sequence encodes CASSPLQGAATSGVNNEQFF.

The chain employs TRBV28 and TRBJ2-5, with D maybe TRBD1 (5 bases). Trimming removed 7 bases at V and 7 bases at J, with 13 bases between. The CDR3 runs 12 residues. Germline V gives CDR1 MDHEN, CDR2 SYDVKM. CDR3 coding DNA: TGTGCCAGCACAGGGCAGCGTAGGACCCAGTACTTC. Encoded protein: CASTGQRRTQYF.

This chain uses TRBV29-1 with TRBJ2-1; the D is unclear. The V and J ends lost 5 bases and 9 bases respectively, with 14 bases between them. The CDR3 totals 12 residues. Germline CDR1 SQVTM, CDR2 ANQGSEA. The CDR3 here is CSVPGPSFEQFF. The CDR3 coding sequence is TGCAGCGTTCCTGGGCCGAGCTTTGAGCAGTTCTTC.

The chain employs TRBV24-1 and TRBJ1-5; 7 positions agree with TRBD1. Germline CDR1 reads KGHDR; CDR2 reads SFDVKD. Germline trimming cut 9 bases from V and 4 bases from J; bases unmatched to any gene: 11. The CDR3 covers 15 residues. The CDR3 sequence is CATGPAGQRNQPQHF. As DNA, the CDR3 is TGTGCCACCGGTCCGGCGGGACAGAGAAATCAGCCCCAGCATTTT.

This chain joins TRBV28 and TRBJ1-1; possibly TRBD1 for D (5 bases). Germline lookup yields CDR1 MDHEN and CDR2 SYDVKM. The CDR3 runs 15 residues. Between the trimmed V and J ends, which lost 3 bases and 6 bases, there was a span of 17 bases. The CDR3 region has the DNA TGTGCCAGCAGTTTCCCCCCGCCAGGGTTGGCTGAAGCTTTCTTT. Translation: CASSFPPPGLAEAFF.

The rearrangement uses TRBV28 and TRBJ1-5; no reliable D call. V lost 7 bases and J lost 2, with 15 bases in between. This CDR3 has 15 amino acids. Germline values: CDR1 MDHEN, CDR2 SYDVKM. The CDR3 bases are TGTGCCAGCACGCCGGGCTTGAGAGGCAATCAGCCCCAGCATTTT. Translating gives CASTPGLRGNQPQHF.

This chain joins TRBV4-1 and TRBJ1-2; D is possibly TRBD1 (6 bases). The V gene's germline CDR1 is MGHRA and CDR2 YSYEKL. V was clipped by 5 bases and J by 1 base, with 8 bases between them. This CDR3 has 13 amino acids. This CDR3 is CASSKGGNYGYTF. The CDR3 region has the DNA TGCGCCAGCAGCAAAGGGGGTAACTATGGCTACACCTTC.

The chain joins TRBV19 to TRBJ2-5, with D unresolved. The CDR3 covers 11 residues. V lost 0 bases and J lost 5, with 1 base in between. Per the germline V gene, CDR1 is LNHDA and CDR2 is SQIVND (reference sequence). The CDR3 coding sequence is TGTGCCAGTAGTATAGAGGAGACCCAGTACTTC. It codes for CASSIEETQYF.

This clonotype appeared a single time. This chain links TRBV2 with TRBJ1-1; D is ambiguous. CDR3 length: 15 amino acids. V lost 6 bases to trimming and J lost 0 bases, with 14 bases between them. Germline V CDR1 and CDR2: SNHLY, FYNNEI. The chain's CDR3 is CASSPTSGMNTEAFF. Here the CDR3 DNA reads TGTGCCAGCAGCCCTACGTCAGGCATGAACACTGAAGCTTTCTTT.

The chain recombines TRBV6-5 with TRBJ2-3, with 9 bases lining up with TRBD1. The CDR3 runs to 16 residues. The ends lost 1 base at V and 0 bases at J; junction bases unmatched: 2. Germline-derived CDR1 and CDR2 are MNHEY and SVGAGI. The CDR3 nucleotides read TGTGCCAGCAGTTACTTTGGGACAGGGAGCACAGATACGCAGTATTTT. Translating it yields CASSYFGTGSTDTQYF.